A single sample gave rise to the 3 T cell receptor beta chains below, sequenced in a study of tumor-infiltrating lymphocytes in primary liver carcinoma. A constant-region primer served to make TCR beta cDNA from roughly 460 ng total RNA. Employing slightly modified ARM-PCR, three nested multiplex PCR rounds were run, and these gave rise to the TCR beta libraries. It was with TRBV1-TRBV30 forward primers and a C-beta reverse primer that the first two PCR rounds were run, at 10 to 11 cycles each. One entry per CDR3 protein results from TCRdb running MiXCR on the multiplex PCR reads. The data show about 100,000 distinct CDR3 sequences, with approximately 68% seen just once and more than 8% held by the top ten. Without any cell sorting, 20-30 mg of bulk tissue yielded co-extracted RNA and DNA. The source material was liver tumor tissue from sampling region 5. The subset was: tumor region T5, tumor centre. These TCRs come from a woman in her fifties or sixties with primary liver carcinoma and hepatitis B virus infection.

Turning to this clonotype: One end of the junction is discordant with germline, which a read error may explain. V usage is TRBV29-1 and J usage is TRBJ2-1; D remains ambiguous. CDR3 length equals 15 residues. The germline CDR1 and CDR2 sequences are SQVTM and ANQGSEA. The CDR3 nucleotides read TGCAGCGTTGAAGATGGGATTCTCATGGGGAATGAGCGGTTCTTC. Translation gives CSVEDGILMGNERFF.

Remarks on this clonotype: No conserved phenylalanine or tryptophan is present at the end of the CDR3, so a read error is the likely explanation. The chain recombines TRBV30 with TRBJ2-6, with D possibly being TRBD1 or TRBD2 (7 bases each). Deletions cut 5 bases from V and 0 bases from J, with 14 bases between. The CDR3 is made up of 16 amino acids. Germline assignment: CDR1 GTSNPN and CDR2 SVGIG (reference sequence). The CDR3 region has the DNA TGTGCCTGGGAGACAGGGAGGGTCTCTGGGGCCAACGTCCTGACTCTC. Protein product: CAWETGRVSGANVLTL.

Notes on this clonotype: Germline is not matched at one junction end, which may reflect a read error. J is TRBJ2-1 and V is TRBV6-5; D gene uncertain. The V gene's germline CDR1 is MNHEY and CDR2 SVGAGI. The CDR3 covers 13 residues. The CDR3 DNA is TGTGTCAGCAGCCGAAGTGGGTACAATGAGCAGTTCTTC. This encodes CVSSRSGYNEQFF.